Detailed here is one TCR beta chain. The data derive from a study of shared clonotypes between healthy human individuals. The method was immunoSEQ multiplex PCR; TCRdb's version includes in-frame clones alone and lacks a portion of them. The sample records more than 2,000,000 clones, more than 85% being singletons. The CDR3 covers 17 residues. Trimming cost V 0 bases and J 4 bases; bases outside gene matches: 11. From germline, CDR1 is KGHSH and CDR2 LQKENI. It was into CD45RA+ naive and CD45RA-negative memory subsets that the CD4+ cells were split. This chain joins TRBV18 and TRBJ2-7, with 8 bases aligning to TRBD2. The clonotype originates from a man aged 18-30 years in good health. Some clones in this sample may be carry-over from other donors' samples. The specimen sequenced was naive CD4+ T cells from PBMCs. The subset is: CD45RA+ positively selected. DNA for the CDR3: TGTGCCAGCTCACCACCCGGGGGAGTAGCGGGAAGATACGAGCAGTACTTC. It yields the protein CASSPPGGVAGRYEQYF.